This T cell receptor (beta chain) was found in a study of blood T cell repertoires in COVID-19. About the research overall: Samples came from the United States, Italy and Spain, spanning acute and convalescent COVID-19. The analysed material was cDNA or gDNA that came from T cells, B-cell-depleted T cells, or PBMCs.

Original methodology: Amplification of reference gene primers provided the estimated nucleated cell counts. Generated by immunoSEQ multiplex PCR, the TCRdb table keeps only in-frame clones and is missing some. V and J calls and clone size are those listed in that table; D and trimming were worked out from the DNA. The data contain around 16,000 clones, around nine tenths of them singletons. This CDR3 spans 14 amino acids. Trimming stripped 6 bases from V and 3 bases from J, with 15 bases between. Per the germline V gene, CDR1 is MNHEY and CDR2 is SVGAGI. This TCR was sampled from a human donor in a cohort sampled during active COVID-19. The chain recombines TRBV6-5 with TRBJ2-7; the D gene is possibly TRBD2 (5 bases). The sequenced sample consisted of peripheral blood. CDR3 region: CASSPRGAIYEQYF. The CDR3 bases are TGTGCCAGCAGCCCCCGGGGAGCCATCTACGAGCAGTACTTC.